These 5 T cell receptor beta chains share one sample of origin, sequenced in a study of blood T cell repertoires in COVID-19. The table came from immunoSEQ multiplex PCR; TCRdb's copy has only in-frame clones and leaves some out. This sample has 95,000 to 120,000 clones, with about four fifths found just once. Material: peripheral blood. These receptors originate from a woman aged 70-85 years with acute or convalescent COVID-19.

The rearrangement links TRBV24-1 to TRBJ2-1; D perhaps matches TRBD2 (5 bases). Trimming took off 9 bases at V and 6 bases at J, with 17 bases between the two ends. CDR3 length: 14 residues. Germline V CDR1 and CDR2: KGHDR, SFDVKD. CDR3 loop: CATPRETLGNEQFF. CDR3 DNA sequence: TGTGCCACCCCGAGGGAGACTCTGGGCAATGAGCAGTTCTTC.

The rearrangement links TRBV15 to TRBJ1-2; 9 nucleotides line up with TRBD1. The CDR3 is made up of 15 amino acids. Germline-derived CDR1 and CDR2 are LNHNV and YYDKDF (reference sequence). V was clipped by 0 bases and J by 3 bases; unmatched bases: 2. CDR3 nucleotides: TGTGCCACCAGCAGAGATGACAGGGGGGACTATGGCTACACCTTC. This translates into CATSRDDRGDYGYTF.

V is TRBV28 and J is TRBJ1-1; TRBD1 might be the D (6 bases). This CDR3 contains 16 residues. Germline CDR1 is MDHEN and CDR2 is SYDVKM. V was clipped by 2 bases and J by 1 base, with 14 bases between them. The CDR3 loop is CASSLRQGPGNTEAFF. The CDR3 coding sequence is TGTGCCAGCAGTTTAAGGCAGGGGCCGGGGAACACTGAAGCTTTCTTT.

The chain recombines TRBV6-2 or TRBV6-3 with TRBJ1-6; possible D gene TRBD1, 5 bases. The CDR3 covers 14 residues. Per germline, CDR1 MNHEY and CDR2 SVGEGT. V lost 4 bases and J 7 bases, leaving 11 bases between the germline ends. This chain's CDR3 is CASSWMTANSPLHF. The CDR3, as DNA: TGTGCCAGCAGTTGGATGACAGCGAATTCACCCCTCCACTTT.

The DNA of the CDR3 is TGTGCCAGCAGCTTGGGTAGCGGGAAAGCTTCCGAGCAGTACTTC. It yields the protein CASSLGSGKASEQYF. The V gene is TRBV5-6, the J gene TRBJ2-7; TRBD2 agrees at 8 bases. Trimming cost V 0 bases and J 6 bases; bases outside gene matches: 8. The CDR3 consists of 15 residues. Germline CDR1 SGHDT, CDR2 YYEEEE.